A single sample is the source of the 2 T cell receptor beta chains below, sequenced in a study of blood T cells in healthy people across ages. For the second PCR, which ran for 7 to 11 cycles, a sample-barcoded 5' primer and a J-beta primer mix were used. MiXCR was run by TCRdb on the 5' RACE reads, yielding one entry per CDR3 protein. The table records 1.8 million or so distinct CDR3 sequences, roughly two fifths of them present only once. The sample comprised blood. The receptors shown here come from a human donor in good health.

Only a few counts were recorded for this clonotype. The rearrangement joins TRBV5-1 to TRBJ1-2, with D perhaps matching TRBD1 (5 bases). V shed 4 bases and J shed 1 base, with 11 bases lying between them. Germline loops: CDR1 SGHRS, CDR2 YFSETQ. The CDR3 length is 14 residues. The CDR3: CASSLQDNNYGYTF. CDR3 nucleotide sequence: TGCGCCAGCAGCCTACAGGACAATAACTATGGCTACACCTTC. Based on the CDR3 plus reference TRBV5-1 and TRBJ1-2, the full variable domain is KAGVTQTPRYLIKTRGQQVTLSCSPISGHRSVSWYQQTPGQGLQFLFEYFSETQRNKGNFPGRFSGRQFSNSRSEMNVSTLELGDSALYLCASSLQDNNYGYTFGSGTRLTVV.

This rearrangement joins TRBV5-1 to TRBJ2-7; D is undetermined. CDR3 length equals 16 residues. V was trimmed by 4 bases and J by 2 bases, leaving 19 bases between them. Germline V CDR1 and CDR2: SGHRS, YFSETQ. CDR3 DNA: TGCGCCAGCAGCGGGTCTCTGGATAGGTCGGCCTACGAGCAGTACTTC. Protein: CASSGSLDRSAYEQYF.